This is a list of T cell receptor beta chains from one sample in a study of blood T cell repertoires in COVID-19. TCRdb's copy holds only in-frame clones and misses some; the assay was immunoSEQ multiplex PCR. The sample carries around 110,000 clones, about 89% recorded once. Input material: peripheral blood. Receptors were obtained from a man aged 40-55 years with acute or convalescent COVID-19. The CDR3 runs from the conserved cysteine through the conserved F or W. A D gene is named only where the DNA matches it firmly.

j_gene	v_gene	len	d_gene	CDR3aa
TRBJ2-7	TRBV7-8	17	-	CASSLQNGGLWVHEQYF
TRBJ2-3	TRBV11-2	15	-	CASSLDWARTDTQYF
TRBJ1-5	TRBV6-6	16	-	CASSYRGQNSNQPQHF
TRBJ1-1	TRBV11-2	15	-	CASSPGGGLNTEAFF
TRBJ2-5	TRBV5-6	13	-	CASSRTGGETQYF
TRBJ1-6	TRBV6-1	17	TRBD1	CASSDVSGTGGNSPLHF
TRBJ2-1	TRBV7-9	16	-	CASSLAGGRVDNEQFF
TRBJ1-1	TRBV5-1	14	-	CASSRLDRYTEAFF
TRBJ1-2	TRBV5-4	14	-	CASSLPGGPYGYTF
TRBJ1-2	TRBV12-5	14	TRBD1	CASAPGQGDRGYTF
TRBJ1-4	TRBV6-1	13	-	CASSEEAGVRAFF
TRBJ2-1	TRBV19	12	-	CASSAGIDEQFF
TRBJ2-1	TRBV7-6	15	-	CASSLDQGGITEQFF
TRBJ1-1	TRBV30	12	TRBD1	CAWHDRGFGAFF
TRBJ1-6	TRBV7-8	20	-	CASSPRRPTTVASYNSPLHF
TRBJ1-3	TRBV30	14	-	CAWSVGDSGNTIYF
TRBJ1-2	TRBV5-1	12	-	CASSPTAYGYTF
TRBJ2-1	TRBV5-1	14	-	CASRRAGSYNEQFF
TRBJ1-1	TRBV6-2/TRBV6-3	13	-	CASSYSRNTEAFF
TRBJ2-5	TRBV18	17	-	CASSPLGKGVYQETQYF
TRBJ2-4	TRBV6-5	15	TRBD2	CASSGTSGAKNIQYF
TRBJ1-1	TRBV29-1	13	TRBD1	CSVRQGDRAEAFF
TRBJ2-1	TRBV5-4	15	TRBD2	CASSLRLAGYNEQFF
TRBJ2-1	TRBV7-8	15	TRBD2	CASSLSGPGGHEQFF
TRBJ1-3	TRBV27	15	-	CASSLNRAYGNTIYF
TRBJ1-2	TRBV30	14	-	CASQSLYPNNGYTF
TRBJ2-1	TRBV5-5	15	TRBD2	CASSLRQREYNEQFF
TRBJ1-5	TRBV4-3	14	-	CASSQGHKYQPQHF
TRBJ1-1	TRBV6-1	16	-	CASSEVPRAVSTEAFF
TRBJ1-2	TRBV5-1	15	TRBD1	CASSLLGQRPYGYTF
TRBJ2-3	TRBV9	14	-	CASSVLGGRDTQYF
TRBJ1-1	TRBV5-1	14	-	CASSLGTENTEAFF
TRBJ2-7	TRBV10-3	14	TRBD1	CAIDVDRATYEQYF
TRBJ2-7	TRBV7-9	15	TRBD2	CASSFSLAGFNEQYF
TRBJ1-2	TRBV7-2	15	TRBD1	CASSLDWQGARGYTF
TRBJ1-5	TRBV7-8	14	-	CASSLGGDYQPQHF
TRBJ1-1	TRBV6-6	15	TRBD1	CASSTWDSLNTEAFF
TRBJ2-7	TRBV19	14	TRBD1	CASSTRTGGYEQYF
TRBJ2-7	TRBV28	17	TRBD2	CASSGSLARASSYEQYF
TRBJ2-3	TRBV7-9	15	TRBD1	CASSPPTGATDTQYF
TRBJ2-7	TRBV15	13	-	CATSSSYIREQYF
TRBJ1-2	TRBV14	16	-	CASSPRIGGITGGYTF
TRBJ2-1	TRBV19	15	-	CASSIARNSYNEQFF
TRBJ2-7	TRBV5-1	13	TRBD1	CASSSGTGTEQYF
TRBJ2-7	TRBV2	15	TRBD2	CASSRGLAGGSEQYF
TRBJ2-1	TRBV3-1/TRBV3-2	12	-	CASSQAESEQFF
TRBJ1-4	TRBV7-9	14	-	CASSFLSANEKLFF
TRBJ2-7	TRBV6-5	15	-	CASSLSTGEGYEQYF
TRBJ1-1	TRBV7-2	15	TRBD1	CASSLEGRGLDEAFF
TRBJ1-4	TRBV5-1	16	TRBD1	CASSLFSGGTFEKLFF
TRBJ1-4	TRBV12-3/TRBV12-4	12	-	CASSTDSEKLFF
TRBJ2-7	TRBV15	16	-	CATSRAASASSYEQYF
TRBJ1-4	TRBV4-2	15	TRBD1	CASSHGTGSNEKLFF